This T cell receptor beta chain was sequenced in a study of T-cell memory formation after mild COVID-19. On the study more broadly: TCR clustering was largely donor specific.

Comments on this clonotype: Its antigen is not identified.

TCRdb reprocessed the 5' RACE reads with MiXCR, giving one entry per CDR3 protein. The repertoire holds roughly 370,000 distinct CDR3 sequences, with roughly 15% as singletons. Whole-study findings and limits: While clones contracting from day 15 to 85 were balanced between CD4 and CD8, later expanders leaned CD4+. There were some responding clones in pre-infection memory, which suggested that cross-reactive memory had joined.

Trimming took 5 bases from V and 3 from J, leaving 10 bases between them. The germline V gene has CDR1 SGDLS and CDR2 YYNGEE. The CDR3 covers 13 residues. The chain recombines TRBV9 with TRBJ2-3; perhaps TRBD1 as D (6 bases). The sample was PBMCs or a T cell subset sorted from them (not recorded which). The clonotype comes from a man younger than 35 who had mild COVID-19 (a few samples of this study predate the infection). Cell type and time point are not known. CDR3 loop: CASRETGTDTQYF. The CDR3 coding sequence is TGTGCCAGCAGGGAAACAGGGACAGATACGCAGTATTTT.